Following are 27 T cell receptor beta chains from one sample sequenced in a study of Ad26.COV2.S vaccination and SARS-CoV-2 variants. Treatment given: over 15 received Ad26.COV2.S at low or high dose, single or two shots; about 5 received placebo; per-sample allocation not given. Specimens were obtained on day 63 following the first vaccine or placebo injection. The protocol was immunoSEQ multiplex PCR, while the TCRdb copy is restricted to in-frame clones and leaves out a portion. The sample holds about half a million clones, roughly nine tenths seen once. This specimen consisted of peripheral blood, obtained in a trial of Ad26.COV2.S vaccine versus placebo. The receptors originated from a person aged 18-65 years who received the Ad26.COV2.S COVID-19 vaccine or a placebo.

The gene calls are TRBV9 and TRBJ1-2; D is perhaps TRBD1 (5 bases). From germline, CDR1 is SGDLS and CDR2 YYNGEE. Trimming took off 3 bases at V and 8 bases at J, with 20 bases between the two ends. The CDR3 contains 15 residues. The CDR3 protein is CASSARGDGGWGYTF. CDR3 in DNA: TGTGCCAGCAGCGCAAGAGGAGATGGGGGATGGGGCTACACCTTC.

The chain combines TRBV6-5 with TRBJ2-7; 7 bases are a match to TRBD1. CDR3 length equals 15 residues. The germline gives CDR1 MNHEY, CDR2 SVGAGI. V was pared by 0 bases and J by 3 bases, with 5 bases of the junction left unmatched. The CDR3 here is CASSYSAGGLYEQYF. DNA for the CDR3: TGTGCCAGCAGTTACTCGGCAGGGGGTCTCTACGAGCAGTACTTC.

This chain connects TRBV19 to TRBJ2-7, with TRBD2 as a possible D gene (5 bases). Trimming pared 0 bases from V and 6 bases from J, leaving 9 bases between. The V gene's germline CDR1 is LNHDA and CDR2 SQIVND (reference sequence). The CDR3 spans 13 residues. The CDR3 is CASSIELVGEQYF. As DNA, the CDR3 is TGTGCCAGTAGTATAGAACTAGTTGGCGAGCAGTACTTC.

The chain employs TRBV19 and TRBJ1-3; no clear D. The V gene's germline CDR1 is LNHDA and CDR2 SQIVND (reference sequence). The length of the CDR3 is 12 residues. Trimming removed 6 bases from V and 8 bases from J, with 11 bases in between. CDR3 loop: CASRTGIDTIYF. The CDR3 coding sequence is TGTGCCAGTAGGACTGGTATTGACACCATATATTTT. The full variable domain, in which reference TRBV19 and TRBJ1-3 provide the parts outside the CDR3, is DGGITQSPKYLFRKEGQNVTLSCEQNLNHDAMYWYRQDPGQGLRLIYYSQIVNDFQKGDIAEGYSVSREKKESFPLTVTSAQKNPTAFYLCASRTGIDTIYFGEGSWLTVV.

The chain couples TRBV12-3 or TRBV12-4 to TRBJ1-1, with D perhaps TRBD1 (5 bases). V was shortened by 6 bases and J by 1 base, with 9 bases between the two germline ends. The CDR3 has 13 residues. The CDR3 DNA is TGTGCCAGCAGGGCAGGGTGGAACACTGAAGCTTTCTTT. Translation gives CASRAGWNTEAFF.

The chain uses TRBV20-1 and TRBJ2-7; TRBD1 might be the D (5 bases). The CDR3 consists of 12 residues. Trimming cost V 3 bases and J 5 bases, with 11 bases left between them. Germline loops: CDR1 DFQATT, CDR2 SNEGSKA (reference sequence). CDR3 amino acids: CSASMAGNEQYF. CDR3 coding DNA: TGCAGTGCTAGTATGGCAGGGAACGAGCAGTACTTC.

J is TRBJ2-7 and V is TRBV28, with 9 bases fitting TRBD2. J lost 5 bases, V lost 8 bases, and 7 bases had no gene match. CDR1 is MDHEN, CDR2 SYDVKM, per germline. The CDR3 extends over 13 amino acids. The CDR3 protein is CASGAGGPNEQYF. The CDR3 DNA sequence: TGTGCCAGCGGGGCGGGAGGGCCCAACGAGCAGTACTTC.

This clone showed up just a few times. This same CDR3 is encoded by further DNA sequences in the sample. The chain combines TRBV3-1 (or the pseudogene TRBV3-2) with TRBJ2-7, with TRBD2 matching over 10 bases. Germline CDR1 is LGHDT and CDR2 is YNNKEL (reference sequence). The CDR3 length is 14 residues. The J segment lost 4 bases and the V segment lost 3 bases, leaving 3 bases of the junction unmatched. CDR3 DNA: TGTGCCAGCAGCCAGGTAGCGGGAGGTTACGAGCAGTACTTC. It encodes CASSQVAGGYEQYF.

J is TRBJ2-1 and V is TRBV12-3 or TRBV12-4, with D uncertain. CDR3 length: 13 amino acids. Trimming stripped 7 bases from V and 4 bases from J, with 11 bases between. CDR3 amino acids: CASTPGLYNEQFF. The DNA for the CDR3 is TGTGCCAGCACCCCGGGCCTATACAATGAGCAGTTCTTC.

A word on this clone: Within the sample, other DNA sequences also encode this same CDR3. This chain connects TRBV6-2 or TRBV6-3 to TRBJ1-5; 7 bases map to TRBD1. The V gene's germline CDR1 is MNHEY and CDR2 SVGEGT. V trimming: 6 bases; J trimming: 4 bases; junction bases outside the gene matches: 6. This CDR3 spans 14 amino acids. Here the CDR3 DNA reads TGTGCCAGCAGCCGACAGGGTGGGAATCAGCCCCAGCATTTT. It encodes CASSRQGGNQPQHF.

The chain recombines TRBV27 with TRBJ1-3; maybe TRBD1 (6 bases). The CDR3 consists of 14 residues. The germline V and J ends were trimmed by 5 bases and 2 bases, with 10 bases remaining between them. The germline V gene encodes CDR1 MNHEY and CDR2 SMNVEV (reference sequence). The CDR3 region is CASSIQGTGNTIYF. The CDR3, as DNA: TGTGCCAGCAGTATCCAGGGGACTGGAAACACCATATATTTT.

A note on this clone: This same CDR3 is encoded by further DNA sequences in the sample. This chain uses TRBV18 with TRBJ2-1; a weak D match, TRBD2 (5 bases). The CDR3 has 16 amino acids. V was trimmed by 0 bases and J by 0 bases, leaving 9 bases between them. From germline, CDR1 is KGHSH and CDR2 LQKENI. CDR3 sequence: CASSPPGGSSYNEQFF. The CDR3 bases are TGTGCCAGCTCACCACCGGGTGGGAGCTCCTACAATGAGCAGTTCTTC.

The chain couples TRBV18 to TRBJ2-7; D not certain. Germline V gives CDR1 KGHSH, CDR2 LQKENI. V gave up 6 bases and J gave up 0 bases, with 12 bases separating them. The CDR3 has 14 residues. The CDR3 DNA is TGTGCCAGCTCGCTTCGGGTCCTCTCCTACGAGCAGTACTTC. As protein: CASSLRVLSYEQYF.

The gene calls are TRBV7-9 and TRBJ2-5; no reliable D call. This CDR3 comprises 14 residues. The ends were cut back, 5 bases at V and 1 base at J, with 11 bases in the middle. The germline V gene has CDR1 SEHNR and CDR2 FQNEAQ (reference sequence). DNA of the CDR3: TGTGCCAGCAGCCCAACTATTCTCCAAGAGACCCAGTACTTC. It translates to CASSPTILQETQYF.

The chain is built from TRBV18 and TRBJ1-2, with no clear D. V was trimmed by 3 bases and J by 0 bases, leaving 14 bases between them. Germline V gene lookup returns CDR1 KGHSH and CDR2 LQKENI. This CDR3 is built from 16 residues. The CDR3, as DNA: TGTGCCAGCTCACCGGAGTGGGGTTTGACTAACTATGGCTACACCTTC. As protein: CASSPEWGLTNYGYTF.

The rearrangement joins TRBV18 to TRBJ1-2; D remains ambiguous. With 3 bases removed from V and 6 bases from J, the gap between germline ends came to 11 bases. The germline gives CDR1 KGHSH, CDR2 LQKENI. The CDR3 spans 13 residues. CDR3: CASSPGQQNGYTF. CDR3 bases: TGTGCCAGCTCACCTGGGCAGCAAAATGGCTACACCTTC.

The V and J genes are TRBV24-1 and TRBJ2-1; D gene ambiguous. V was trimmed by 5 bases and J by 9 bases, leaving 13 bases between them. CDR1 and CDR2 (germline): KGHDR, SFDVKD. This CDR3 has 13 residues. The CDR3 nucleotides read TGTGCCACCAGTGCTCAAGGCACCGGTGAGCAGTTCTTC. Translation: CATSAQGTGEQFF.

The chain has TRBV6-1 and TRBJ2-7; tentatively, D is TRBD1 (6 bases). The length of the CDR3 is 14 residues. V was shortened by 6 bases and J by 0 bases, with 12 bases between the two germline ends. CDR1 and CDR2 (germline): MNHNS, SASEGT. CDR3 region: CASSFGQNSYEQYF. As DNA, the CDR3 is TGTGCCAGCAGCTTCGGACAGAACTCCTACGAGCAGTACTTC.

The chain recombines TRBV11-2 with TRBJ2-5; D gene ambiguous. CDR3 size: 11 residues. Looked up from germline, CDR1 is SGHAT and CDR2 is FQNNGV. V lost 1 base to trimming and J lost 9 bases, with 6 bases between them. The CDR3 is CASSLARSQYF. The CDR3 DNA reads TGTGCCAGCAGCTTAGCTCGTTCCCAGTACTTC.

This clone was observed once. This chain joins TRBV7-9 and TRBJ1-3; D remains unclear. Germline V gene sequence: CDR1 SEHNR, CDR2 FQNEAQ (reference sequence). The CDR3 spans 15 residues. The germline V and J ends were trimmed by 6 bases and 1 base, with 13 bases remaining between them. The CDR3, as DNA: TGTGCCAGCAGGGTAATTTTAGGATCTGGAAACACCATATATTTT. Residues: CASRVILGSGNTIYF.

The gene calls are TRBV10-3 and TRBJ1-2, with TRBD1 as a possible D gene (5 bases). This CDR3 spans 13 amino acids. Trimming removed 7 bases at V and 6 bases at J, with 15 bases between. Germline lookup yields CDR1 ENHRY and CDR2 SYGVKD. CDR3 sequence: CAINNGGSDGYTF. As DNA, the CDR3 is TGTGCCATCAATAATGGGGGGTCGGATGGCTACACCTTC.

The rearrangement links TRBV4-3 to TRBJ1-3; D is uncertain. Deletions cut 0 bases from V and 3 bases from J, with 3 bases between. This CDR3 spans 13 amino acids. Germline CDR1 reads LGHNA; CDR2 reads YSLEER. The CDR3, as DNA: TGCGCCAGCAGCCAAGATCGTGGAAACACCATATATTTT. Protein product: CASSQDRGNTIYF.

The V call is TRBV7-3, the J call TRBJ2-3, with D perhaps matching TRBD1 (6 bases). The CDR3 extends over 14 amino acids. Germline CDR1 reads SGHTA; CDR2 reads FQGTGA. Trimming left V 2 bases short and J 3 bases short, with 9 bases between. The CDR3 spells CASSLEQGTDTQYF. CDR3 coding DNA: TGTGCCAGCAGCTTAGAACAGGGAACAGATACGCAGTATTTT. Variable domain in full (rest from reference TRBV7-3 and TRBJ2-3): GAGVSQTPSNKVTEKGKYVELRCDPISGHTALYWYRQSLGQGPEFLIYFQGTGAADDSGLPNDRFFAVRPEGSVSTLKIQRTERGDSAVYLCASSLEQGTDTQYFGPGTRLTVL.

The chain carries TRBV28 and TRBJ1-5; D remains ambiguous. CDR3 size: 13 residues. In germline, CDR1 is MDHEN, CDR2 SYDVKM. V gave up 4 bases and J gave up 3 bases, with 7 bases separating them. The CDR3 region is CASSSQFNQPQHF. DNA of the CDR3: TGTGCCAGCAGTTCCCAGTTCAATCAGCCCCAGCATTTT.

The rearrangement joins TRBV7-9 to TRBJ2-7, with TRBD1 identical over 7 bases. The V gene end was trimmed by 5 bases and the J gene end by 3 bases; junction bases not matched to a gene: 10. CDR1 and CDR2 from the germline V gene are SEHNR and FQNEAQ (reference sequence). CDR3 length: 15 amino acids. CDR3 amino acids: CASSKPGQHYYEQYF. DNA of the CDR3: TGTGCCAGCAGCAAGCCGGGACAGCATTACTACGAGCAGTACTTC.

The V gene is TRBV7-2, the J gene TRBJ2-7, with a possible D match to TRBD2 (6 bases). Germline V lookup: CDR1 SGHTA, CDR2 FQGNSA. V gave up 7 bases and J gave up 6 bases, with 16 bases separating them. The CDR3 totals 13 residues. CDR3 nucleotide sequence: TGTGCCAGCACGGACGGGGGTCTACGCGAGCAGTACTTC. Residues: CASTDGGLREQYF.

The chain recombines TRBV11-2 with TRBJ2-1; 10 nucleotides align to TRBD2. V was clipped by 5 bases and J by 4 bases; unmatched bases: 11. This CDR3 is built from 17 residues. Germline V gene data show CDR1 as SGHAT and CDR2 as FQNNGV. The DNA for the CDR3 is TGTGCCAGCAGCCGCCACCCTACTAGCGGGACTTACAATGAGCAGTTCTTC. Translating it yields CASSRHPTSGTYNEQFF.